Judged by abundance, the clone carrying this T cell receptor (beta chain) is medium-sized. These data come from a study of blood T cell repertoires in COVID-19. Study-wide background: The cDNA or gDNA used as material had been derived from T cells, B-cell-depleted T cells, or PBMCs.

Libraries were prepared by immunoSEQ multiplex PCR; TCRdb keeps only in-frame clonotypes and omits some of them. There are around 190,000 clones in the sample; approximately 88% occur only once, and around 3.5% lies in the top ten. The CDR3 covers 13 residues. Germline V gives CDR1 MGHRA, CDR2 YSYEKL. V shed 2 bases and J 3 bases; nucleotides not matched to a gene: 0. Recruits, aged about 18 to 95 years, lived in 24 US areas. The chain combines TRBV4-1 with TRBJ2-7; 8 nucleotides agree with TRBD1. Sequences were obtained from PBMCs or T cells enriched from blood (not recorded which). The receptor was isolated from a woman in her 30s who had recovered from COVID-19. In DNA form, the CDR3 reads TGCGCCAGCAGCCAAACAGGGGGCTACGAGCAGTACTTC. Its translation is CASSQTGGYEQYF.